The clone carrying this T cell receptor (beta chain) was detected once. Its antigen is still unknown. In the PCR, 60 Vbeta and 13 Jbeta primers were used. In the authors' methods: Unique TCR beta chains numbered 60 million to 100 million in a later analysis, with roughly 9.9 million shared. Profiled with immunoSEQ multiplex PCR; TCRdb holds only in-frame clones, not every one. V, J and clone size are taken as reported in that table, and D and trimming were inferred from the DNA itself. The sample includes around 130,000 clones, 65% to 80% of them seen just once. The entry originates in a study of cytomegalovirus exposure and HLA in healthy donors. Study results and limitations: Earlier analysis found most TCR beta V segments productive about 90% or about 30% of the time. Sequences of the TCR beta chain were said to predict the HLA-A and HLA-B alleles of most subjects accurately. Donors were assumed by presence/absence analyses to have roughly uniform sequencing depth.

The germline gives CDR1 LNHDA, CDR2 SQIVND (reference sequence). With V trimmed by 5 bases and J by 5 bases, 7 bases remained unmatched. This CDR3 is 14 amino acids long. The chain employs TRBV19 and TRBJ2-7; TRBD1 agrees at 9 bases. This clonotype was sampled from a woman under 30 in good health and CMV-seronegative. Sequencing was done on a sample of PBMCs. CDR3 residues: CASSLTGGEDEQYF. Written as DNA, the CDR3 is TGTGCCAGTAGTCTGACAGGGGGTGAGGACGAGCAGTACTTC. Combining the CDR3 with reference TRBV19 and TRBJ2-7 gives the whole variable domain DGGITQSPKYLFRKEGQNVTLSCEQNLNHDAMYWYRQDPGQGLRLIYYSQIVNDFQKGDIAEGYSVSREKKESFPLTVTSAQKNPTAFYLCASSLTGGEDEQYFGPGTRLTVT.